This passage covers 16 T cell receptor beta chains from one sample sequenced in a study of shared clonotypes between healthy human individuals (dated by TCRdb to the early 2020s). The protocol used for the library was the immunoSEQ multiplex PCR assay. In TCRdb, the immuneACCESS table is reduced to in-frame sequences with V and J assigned. These tables do not hold every clone; where another copy was compared, an unresolved V gene accounts for under half, and the others remain unexplained. The sample table holds about 2.5 million clones, of which around 92% were seen once. Of the sample, 0.37% is held by the ten largest clones. The sequenced sample consisted of naive CD4+ T cells from PBMCs. The sample's cell subset or site label is to be understood as: CD45RA+ positively selected. The source is a man between 18 and 29 years old in good health. Some clones in this sample may be carry-over from other donors' samples.

This chain links TRBV5-1 with TRBJ2-7, with 13 bases that match TRBD2. Germline CDR1 reads SGHRS; CDR2 reads YFSETQ. This CDR3 has 15 amino acids. With V trimmed by 4 bases and J by 4 bases, 5 bases remained unmatched. CDR3 nucleotide sequence: TGCGCCAGCAGCGAGGGACTAGCGGGGACTTACGAGCAGTACTTC. Amino acids: CASSEGLAGTYEQYF.

The genes are TRBV18 and TRBJ2-1; TRBD2 is a possible D gene (6 bases). The germline V and J ends were trimmed by 4 bases and 5 bases, with 9 bases remaining between them. Germline assignment: CDR1 KGHSH and CDR2 LQKENI. The CDR3 contains 13 residues. DNA of the CDR3: TGTGCCAGCTCACTAGGACTAAACAATGAGCAGTTCTTC. It encodes CASSLGLNNEQFF.

The rearrangement joins TRBV4-1 to TRBJ1-4; D unclear. Germline V gene lookup returns CDR1 MGHRA and CDR2 YSYEKL. The CDR3 is made up of 15 amino acids. The ends were cut back, 1 base at V and 10 bases at J, with 16 bases in the middle. CDR3 bases: TGCGCCAGCAGCCAAGGGACGGTTCCCTCTCCAAAACTGTTTTTT. This sequence encodes CASSQGTVPSPKLFF.

This chain connects TRBV7-6 to TRBJ2-7; 7 bases agree with TRBD1. Germline-derived CDR1 and CDR2 are SGHVS and FNYEAQ. The CDR3 extends over 14 amino acids. V gave up 0 bases and J gave up 3 bases; unmatched junction bases: 2. The CDR3 loop is CASSLAGTVYEQYF. CDR3 DNA: TGTGCCAGCAGCTTAGCGGGGACAGTCTACGAGCAGTACTTC.

The table lists this clone with a count of one. The rearrangement links TRBV5-1 to TRBJ1-6; possibly TRBD1 for D (6 bases). The V end lost 2 bases, the J end lost 8 bases, and 11 bases lay between the germline ends. From germline, CDR1 is SGHRS and CDR2 YFSETQ. The CDR3 length is 14 residues. The CDR3 nucleotides are TGCGCCAGCAGCTTTTCCGGGGGCGATTCACCCCTCCACTTT. Protein: CASSFSGGDSPLHF. Based on the CDR3 plus reference TRBV5-1 and TRBJ1-6, the full variable domain is KAGVTQTPRYLIKTRGQQVTLSCSPISGHRSVSWYQQTPGQGLQFLFEYFSETQRNKGNFPGRFSGRQFSNSRSEMNVSTLELGDSALYLCASSFSGGDSPLHFGNGTRLTVT.

The CDR3 region is CASSSPLALDSSPLHF. Written as DNA, the CDR3 is TGTGCCAGCAGTTCTCCACTAGCCCTCGACAGTTCACCCCTCCACTTT. The chain joins TRBV6-5 to TRBJ1-6, with D possibly being TRBD1 (5 bases). CDR3 length: 16 amino acids. CDR1 is MNHEY, CDR2 SVGAGI, per germline. With 4 bases removed from V and 9 bases from J, the gap between germline ends came to 19 bases.

The genes are TRBV7-2 and TRBJ2-7; possible D gene TRBD1, 6 bases. CDR1 is SGHTA and CDR2 is FQGNSA in the germline V gene. V shed 2 bases and J shed 2 bases, with 7 bases lying between them. This CDR3 comprises 13 residues. CDR3 sequence reads: CASSLPGAYEQYF. In DNA, the CDR3 is TGTGCCAGCAGCTTACCAGGGGCCTACGAGCAGTACTTC.

Of note for this clone: Other DNA sequences within the sample encode an identical CDR3. The chain couples TRBV27 to TRBJ2-6, with D uncertain. CDR1 is MNHEY and CDR2 is SMNVEV in the germline V gene (reference sequence). V was trimmed by 8 bases and J by 0 bases, leaving 5 bases between them. There are 13 residues in the CDR3. As DNA, the CDR3 is TGTGCCAGCTCTACCTCTGGGGCCAACGTCCTGACTTTC. Translated: CASSTSGANVLTF.

The chain is built from TRBV5-1 and TRBJ2-2; 10 bases fit TRBD2. Germline V gene sequence: CDR1 SGHRS, CDR2 YFSETQ. The V gene end was trimmed by 3 bases and the J gene end by 5 bases; junction bases not matched to a gene: 4. There are 15 residues in the CDR3. CDR3 sequence (DNA): TGCGCCAGCAGCTCGACTAGCGGGCGTACCGGGGAGCTGTTTTTT. It translates to CASSSTSGRTGELFF.

The chain has TRBV5-1 and TRBJ2-1; TRBD1 might be the D (7 bases). V lost 7 bases and J 8 bases, leaving 16 bases between the germline ends. The V gene's germline CDR1 is SGHRS and CDR2 YFSETQ. The CDR3 totals 13 residues. CDR3 sequence reads: CASYEQGGDEQFF. The DNA of the CDR3 is TGCGCCAGCTACGAGCAGGGGGGCGATGAGCAGTTCTTC.

In this sample, this clone turned up a few times. V usage is TRBV7-9 and J usage is TRBJ1-1; weak D call: TRBD1 (6 bases). Germline V CDR1 and CDR2: SEHNR, FQNEAQ (reference sequence). V shed 5 bases and J shed 0 bases, with 19 bases lying between them. The CDR3 length is 17 residues. The CDR3 sequence: CASSLNTGNRVNTEAFF. CDR3 in DNA: TGTGCCAGCAGCCTCAACACAGGGAACCGGGTGAACACTGAAGCTTTCTTT.

As to this clone: Other DNA sequences from this sample encode an identical CDR3 as well. The chain links TRBV7-9 to TRBJ1-4; D gene ambiguous. Trimming stripped 2 bases from V and 5 bases from J, with 9 bases between. Germline V gene lookup returns CDR1 SEHNR and CDR2 FQNEAQ (reference sequence). CDR3 length: 14 amino acids. The CDR3 DNA sequence: TGTGCCAGCAGCTTAAGGCAGACGAATGAAAAACTGTTTTTT. Translated, it gives CASSLRQTNEKLFF.

The chain couples TRBV7-3 to TRBJ1-5; D ambiguous. CDR1 is SGHTA, CDR2 FQGTGA, per germline. The CDR3 spans 14 residues. V was cut by 2 bases and J by 3 bases, with 8 bases left in between. CDR3 coding DNA: TGTGCCAGCAGCTTATTAGGGCCCAATCAGCCCCAGCATTTT. Translating it yields CASSLLGPNQPQHF.

As to this clone: Other DNA sequences of this sample code for an identical CDR3. J is TRBJ1-2 and V is TRBV7-3; TRBD1 matches 7 bases. The CDR3 covers 13 residues. Losses at the gene ends were 3 bases for V and 4 bases for J; bases not matched to a gene: 2. Germline CDR1 SGHTA, CDR2 FQGTGA. CDR3 sequence: CASSFSGGYGYTF. CDR3 DNA: TGTGCCAGCAGCTTTTCAGGGGGCTATGGCTACACCTTC.

The J gene is TRBJ1-2, the V gene TRBV5-1; weak D call: TRBD1 (5 bases). CDR1 SGHRS and CDR2 YFSETQ come from the germline V gene. The CDR3 extends over 14 amino acids. Trimming took 4 bases from V and 0 from J, leaving 10 bases between them. The CDR3, as DNA: TGCGCCAGCAGCCCGTCGGGGCCTAACTATGGCTACACCTTC. It specifies CASSPSGPNYGYTF.

The rearrangement uses TRBV5-4 and TRBJ2-3, with D perhaps matching TRBD2 (6 bases). The germline V gene has CDR1 SGHNT and CDR2 YYREEE (reference sequence). The germline V and J ends were trimmed by 3 bases and 6 bases, with 14 bases remaining between them. The CDR3 is 14 amino acids. CDR3: CASSYDRGLDTQYF. Here the CDR3 DNA reads TGTGCCAGCAGCTACGACCGGGGGTTGGATACGCAGTATTTT.